This T cell receptor (beta chain) is from a study of T cell clonotyping in hematopoietic cell transplantation. General study points: Recipient TCR diversity dropped after transplant; expanded clonotypes rose from day 30 to 180. Higher Inverse Simpson Index values in graft donor and pretransplant recipient predicted broader posttransplant TCR diversity. Without cell sorting, CD4 versus CD8 contributions remain unresolved. Few recipient clonotypes overlapped donors; over 97% were de novo at given depth.

Germline V gives CDR1 SGHDT, CDR2 YYEEEE. This CDR3 comprises 13 residues. Trimming took 4 bases from V and 5 from J, leaving 9 bases between them. Produced via immunoSEQ multiplex PCR; TCRdb's table is partial and in-frame only. The table records about 69,000 clones, about 94% of them present only once. Concerning this clone: The antigen remains unidentified.

The chain employs TRBV5-6 and TRBJ2-2; D remains unclear. The source is a man aged 50 to 59 in good health. Some clones in this sample may be carry-over from other donors' samples. Sequenced sample: peripheral blood mononuclear cells. This CDR3 reads CASSVLITGELFF. CDR3 nucleotide sequence: TGTGCCAGCAGCGTCCTGATTACCGGGGAGCTGTTTTTT.